This T cell receptor (beta chain) derives from a study of coeliac disease. Overall study context: Disease groups: newly diagnosed active, refractory type I, gluten-free-diet controlled.

Concerning this clone itself: Its antigen remains unknown.

Overall study results and limits: In active celiac disease, intraepithelial and lamina propria TRB and TRG repertoires were less clonal than controls. Few TRB amino acid sequences were shared between samples; most were unique.

Sequencing used immunoSEQ multiplex PCR; TCRdb keeps in-frame clones, though not all of them. The table has 4,400 or so clones, approximately 72% seen once. Each fraction contributed one roughly 460,000-cell aliquot for sequencing. The clonotype originates from a woman in her late teens or twenties with active celiac disease. Sequencing used intraepithelial lymphocytes from the gut.

CDR3 in DNA: TGTGCCAGCAGCGGACCGGGACTAGCGGGGGGGAGCTCCTACAATGAGCAGTTCTTC. It codes for CASSGPGLAGGSSYNEQFF. This sequence joins TRBV7-8 and TRBJ2-1; 16 bases map to TRBD2. Per germline, CDR1 SGHVS and CDR2 FQNEAQ. The CDR3 consists of 19 residues. V shed 5 bases, J shed 0 bases, and the junction held 7 bases outside the gene matches.